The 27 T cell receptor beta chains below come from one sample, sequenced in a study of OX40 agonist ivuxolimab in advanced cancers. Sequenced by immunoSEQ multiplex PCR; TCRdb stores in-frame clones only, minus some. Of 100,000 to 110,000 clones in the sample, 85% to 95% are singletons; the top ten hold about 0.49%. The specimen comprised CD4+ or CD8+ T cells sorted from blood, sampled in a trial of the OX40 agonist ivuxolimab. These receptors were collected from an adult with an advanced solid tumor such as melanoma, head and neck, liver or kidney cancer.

CDR3 sequence reads: CASSLGSGYGYTF. In DNA form, the CDR3 reads TGTGCCAGCAGTTTAGGATCGGGCTATGGCTACACCTTC. This chain joins TRBV28 and TRBJ1-2; D remains ambiguous. The CDR3 is 13 residues long. The ends were cut back, 2 bases at V and 4 bases at J, with 8 bases in the middle. Germline lookup yields CDR1 MDHEN and CDR2 SYDVKM.

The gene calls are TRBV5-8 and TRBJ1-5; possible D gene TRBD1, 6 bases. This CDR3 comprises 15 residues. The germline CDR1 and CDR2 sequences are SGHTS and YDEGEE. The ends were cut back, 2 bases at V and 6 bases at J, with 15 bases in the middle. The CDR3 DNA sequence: TGTGCCAGCAGCTTTTCAGGGGTAAGGGGTCAGCCCCAGCATTTT. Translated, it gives CASSFSGVRGQPQHF.

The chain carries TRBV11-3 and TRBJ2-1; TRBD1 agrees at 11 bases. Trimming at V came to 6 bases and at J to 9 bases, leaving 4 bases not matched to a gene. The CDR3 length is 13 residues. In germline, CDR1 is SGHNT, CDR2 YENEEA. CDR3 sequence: CASRGQGAGEQFF. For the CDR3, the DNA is TGTGCCAGCAGAGGACAGGGGGCTGGTGAGCAGTTCTTC. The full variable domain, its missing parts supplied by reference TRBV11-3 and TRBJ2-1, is EAGVVQSPRYKIIEKKQPVAFWCNPISGHNTLYWYLQNLGQGPELLIRYENEEAVDDSQLPKDRFSAERLKGVDSTLKIQPAELGDSAVYLCASRGQGAGEQFFGPGTRLTVL.

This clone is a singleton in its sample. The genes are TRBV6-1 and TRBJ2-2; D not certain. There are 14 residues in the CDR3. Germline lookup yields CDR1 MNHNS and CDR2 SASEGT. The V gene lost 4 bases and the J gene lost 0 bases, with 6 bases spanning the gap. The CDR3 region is CASSVEANTGELFF. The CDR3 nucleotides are TGTGCCAGCAGTGTCGAGGCGAACACCGGGGAGCTGTTTTTT.

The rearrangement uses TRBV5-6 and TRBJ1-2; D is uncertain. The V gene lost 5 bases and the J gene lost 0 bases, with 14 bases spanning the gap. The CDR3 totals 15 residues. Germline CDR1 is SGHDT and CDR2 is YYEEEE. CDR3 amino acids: CASRLTGSTNYGYTF. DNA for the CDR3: TGTGCCAGCAGATTAACCGGTTCCACTAACTATGGCTACACCTTC.

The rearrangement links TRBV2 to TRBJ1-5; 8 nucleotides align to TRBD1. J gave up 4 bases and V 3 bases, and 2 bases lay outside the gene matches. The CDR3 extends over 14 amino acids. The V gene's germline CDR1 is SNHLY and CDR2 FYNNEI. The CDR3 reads CASSDRQGNQPQHF. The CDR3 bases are TGTGCCAGCAGTGACCGACAGGGGAATCAGCCCCAGCATTTT.

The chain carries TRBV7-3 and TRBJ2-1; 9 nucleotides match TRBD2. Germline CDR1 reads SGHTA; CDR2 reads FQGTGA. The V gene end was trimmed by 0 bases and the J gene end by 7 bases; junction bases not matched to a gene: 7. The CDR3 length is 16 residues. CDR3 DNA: TGTGCCAGCAGCTTAACGGCGGGAGGGTGGAGGAATGAGCAGTTCTTC. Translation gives CASSLTAGGWRNEQFF.

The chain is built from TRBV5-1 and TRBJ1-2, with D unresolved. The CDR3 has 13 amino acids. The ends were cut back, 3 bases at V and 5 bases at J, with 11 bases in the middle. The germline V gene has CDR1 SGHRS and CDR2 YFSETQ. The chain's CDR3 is CASSSSERYGYTF. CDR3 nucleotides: TGCGCCAGCAGCTCGTCGGAAAGATATGGCTACACCTTC.

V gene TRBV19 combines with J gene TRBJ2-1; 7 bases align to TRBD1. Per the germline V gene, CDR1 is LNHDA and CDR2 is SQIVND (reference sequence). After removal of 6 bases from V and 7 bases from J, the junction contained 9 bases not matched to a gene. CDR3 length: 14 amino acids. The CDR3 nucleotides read TGTGCCAGTAGCCGGGACAGTTCGAAAAATGAGCAGTTCTTC. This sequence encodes CASSRDSSKNEQFF.

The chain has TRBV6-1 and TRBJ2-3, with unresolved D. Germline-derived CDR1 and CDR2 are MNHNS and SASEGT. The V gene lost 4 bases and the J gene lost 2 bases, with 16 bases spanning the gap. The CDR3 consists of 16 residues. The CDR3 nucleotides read TGTGCCAGCAGTGCGCAGACATCCCTTAACACAGATACGCAGTATTTT. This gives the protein CASSAQTSLNTDTQYF.

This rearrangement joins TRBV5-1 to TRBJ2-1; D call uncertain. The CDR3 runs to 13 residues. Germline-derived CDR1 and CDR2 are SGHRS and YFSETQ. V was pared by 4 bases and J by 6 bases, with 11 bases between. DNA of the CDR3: TGCGCCAGCAGCCGAGAACCTACCAATGAGCAGTTCTTC. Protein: CASSREPTNEQFF.

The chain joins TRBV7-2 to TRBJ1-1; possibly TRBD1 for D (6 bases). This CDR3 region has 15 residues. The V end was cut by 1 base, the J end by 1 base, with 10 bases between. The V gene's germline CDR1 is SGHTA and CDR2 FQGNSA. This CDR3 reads CASSLVWGRNTEAFF. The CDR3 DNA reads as TGTGCCAGCAGCTTAGTATGGGGGCGGAACACTGAAGCTTTCTTT.

The CDR3 loop is CALRGRTLNTEAFF. Written as DNA, the CDR3 is TGTGCCCTTCGGGGCAGGACATTGAACACTGAAGCTTTCTTT. The V gene is TRBV2, the J gene TRBJ1-1; tentatively, D is TRBD1 (5 bases). The CDR3 is 14 residues long. CDR1 is SNHLY, CDR2 FYNNEI, per germline. With 11 bases removed from V and 0 bases from J, the gap between germline ends came to 16 bases.

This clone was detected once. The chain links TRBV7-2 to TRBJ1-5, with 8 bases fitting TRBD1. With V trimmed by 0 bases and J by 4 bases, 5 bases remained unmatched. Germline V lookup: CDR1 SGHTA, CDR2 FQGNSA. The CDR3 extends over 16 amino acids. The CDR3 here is CASSLAQTGENQPQHF. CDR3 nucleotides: TGTGCCAGCAGCTTAGCCCAGACAGGGGAAAATCAGCCCCAGCATTTT.

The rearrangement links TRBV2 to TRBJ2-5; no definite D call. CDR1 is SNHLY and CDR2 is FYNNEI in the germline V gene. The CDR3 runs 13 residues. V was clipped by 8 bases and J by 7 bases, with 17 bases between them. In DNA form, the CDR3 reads TGTGCCAGCCGCGTAGGCCTCGAAGGGACCCAGTACTTC. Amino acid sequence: CASRVGLEGTQYF. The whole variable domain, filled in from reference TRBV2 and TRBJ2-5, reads EPEVTQTPSHQVTQMGQEVILRCVPISNHLYFYWYRQILGQKVEFLVSFYNNEISEKSEIFDDQFSVERPDGSNFTLKIRSTKLEDSAMYFCASRVGLEGTQYFGPGTRLLVL.

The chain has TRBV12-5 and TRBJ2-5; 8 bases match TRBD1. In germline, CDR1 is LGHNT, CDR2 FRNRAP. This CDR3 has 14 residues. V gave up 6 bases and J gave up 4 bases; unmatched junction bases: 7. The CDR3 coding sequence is TGTGCTAGTGGAACTGGACAGGGACCAGAGACCCAGTACTTC. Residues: CASGTGQGPETQYF. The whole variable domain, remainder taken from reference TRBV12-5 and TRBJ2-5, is DARVTQTPRHKVTEMGQEVTMRCQPILGHNTVFWYRQTMMQGLELLAYFRNRAPLDDSGMPKDRFSAEMPDATLATLKIQPSEPRDSAVYFCASGTGQGPETQYFGPGTRLLVL.

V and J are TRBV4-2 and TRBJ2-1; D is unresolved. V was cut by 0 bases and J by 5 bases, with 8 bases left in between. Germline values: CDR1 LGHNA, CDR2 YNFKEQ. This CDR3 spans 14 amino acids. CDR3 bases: TGTGCCAGCAGCCAAGATCCCCGGAACAATGAGCAGTTCTTC. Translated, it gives CASSQDPRNNEQFF.

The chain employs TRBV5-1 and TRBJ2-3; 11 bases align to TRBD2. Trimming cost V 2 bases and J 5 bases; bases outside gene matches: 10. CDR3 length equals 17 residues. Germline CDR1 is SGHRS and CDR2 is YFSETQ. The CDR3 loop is CASSFLAGGPSGDTQYF. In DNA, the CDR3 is TGCGCCAGCAGCTTTTTAGCGGGAGGGCCTAGTGGAGATACGCAGTATTTT.

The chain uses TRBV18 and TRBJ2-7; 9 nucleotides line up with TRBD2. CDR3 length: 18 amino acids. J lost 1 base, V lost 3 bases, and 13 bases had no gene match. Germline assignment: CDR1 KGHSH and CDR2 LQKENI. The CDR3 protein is CASSPLGAGGPGSYEQYF. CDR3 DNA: TGTGCCAGCTCACCCCTCGGCGCGGGAGGGCCGGGTTCCTACGAGCAGTACTTC. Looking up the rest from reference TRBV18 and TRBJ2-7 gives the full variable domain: NAGVMQNPRHLVRRRGQEARLRCSPMKGHSHVYWYRQLPEEGLKFMVYLQKENIIDESGMPKERFSAEFPKEGPSILRIQQVVRGDSAAYFCASSPLGAGGPGSYEQYFGPGTRLTVT.

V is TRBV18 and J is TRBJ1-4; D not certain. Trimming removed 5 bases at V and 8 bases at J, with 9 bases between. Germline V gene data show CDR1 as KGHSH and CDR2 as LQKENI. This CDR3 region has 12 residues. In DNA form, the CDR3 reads TGTGCCAGCTCATCCGGACGAGAAAAACTGTTTTTT. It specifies CASSSGREKLFF.

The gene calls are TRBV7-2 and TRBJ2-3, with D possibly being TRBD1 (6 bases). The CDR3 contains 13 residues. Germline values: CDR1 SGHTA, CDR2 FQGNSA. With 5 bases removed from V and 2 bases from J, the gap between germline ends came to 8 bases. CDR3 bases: TGTGCCAGCAGCAGACAGGTCACAGATACGCAGTATTTT. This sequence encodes CASSRQVTDTQYF.

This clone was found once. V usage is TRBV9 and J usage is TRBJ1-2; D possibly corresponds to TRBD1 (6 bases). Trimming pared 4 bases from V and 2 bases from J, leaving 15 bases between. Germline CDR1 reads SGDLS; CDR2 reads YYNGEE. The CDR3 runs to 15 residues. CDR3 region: CASSPPVRGNYGYTF. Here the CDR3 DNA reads TGTGCCAGCAGCCCCCCCGTGAGGGGGAACTATGGCTACACCTTC. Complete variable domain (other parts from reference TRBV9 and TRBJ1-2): DSGVTQTPKHLITATGQRVTLRCSPRSGDLSVYWYQQSLDQGLQFLIQYYNGEERAKGNILERFSAQQFPDLHSELNLSSLELGDSALYFCASSPPVRGNYGYTFGSGTRLTVV.

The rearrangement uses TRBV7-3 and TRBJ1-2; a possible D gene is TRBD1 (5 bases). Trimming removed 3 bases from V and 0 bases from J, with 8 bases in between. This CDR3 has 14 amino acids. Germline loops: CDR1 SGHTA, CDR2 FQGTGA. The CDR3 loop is CASSFDSSNYGYTF. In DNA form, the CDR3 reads TGTGCCAGCAGCTTCGACAGCTCTAACTATGGCTACACCTTC. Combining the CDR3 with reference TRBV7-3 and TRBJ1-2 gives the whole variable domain GAGVSQTPSNKVTEKGKYVELRCDPISGHTALYWYRQSLGQGPEFLIYFQGTGAADDSGLPNDRFFAVRPEGSVSTLKIQRTERGDSAVYLCASSFDSSNYGYTFGSGTRLTVV.

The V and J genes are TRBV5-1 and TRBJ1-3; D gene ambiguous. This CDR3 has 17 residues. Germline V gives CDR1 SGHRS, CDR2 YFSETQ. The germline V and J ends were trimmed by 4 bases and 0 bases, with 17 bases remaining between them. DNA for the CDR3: TGCGCCAGCAGCCACCATACAGTCTTGACCTCTGGAAACACCATATATTTT. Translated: CASSHHTVLTSGNTIYF.

The CDR3 DNA follows: TGTGCCAGCAATAGCGGGAGCTATGAGCAGTTCTTC. Translated: CASNSGSYEQFF. This rearrangement joins TRBV2 to TRBJ2-1; 9 bases map to TRBD2. V was pared by 7 bases and J by 8 bases, with 3 bases of the junction left unmatched. The CDR3 has 12 amino acids. CDR1 is SNHLY, CDR2 FYNNEI, per germline.

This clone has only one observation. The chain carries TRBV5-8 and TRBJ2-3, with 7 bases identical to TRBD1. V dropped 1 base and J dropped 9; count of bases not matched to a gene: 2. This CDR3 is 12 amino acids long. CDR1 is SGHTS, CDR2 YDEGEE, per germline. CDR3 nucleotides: TGTGCCAGCAGCTTGAGGACAGGAACGCAGTATTTT. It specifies CASSLRTGTQYF.

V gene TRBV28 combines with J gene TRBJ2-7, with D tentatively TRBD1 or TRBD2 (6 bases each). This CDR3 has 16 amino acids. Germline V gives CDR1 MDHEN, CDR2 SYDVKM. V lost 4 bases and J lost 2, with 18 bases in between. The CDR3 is CASSSVGAGRPYEQYF. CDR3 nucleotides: TGTGCCAGCAGTTCAGTGGGGGCGGGAAGACCCTACGAGCAGTACTTC.